This passage covers 5 T cell receptor beta chains from one sample sequenced in a study of shared clonotypes between healthy human individuals. The data were produced by immunoSEQ multiplex PCR, yet TCRdb's version contains in-frame clones alone and is incomplete. The table includes 450,000 to 500,000 clones, around 85% detected once. Sequencing was done on a sample of PBMCs. All receptors come from a woman in her 40s in good health. Some clones in this sample may be carry-over from other donors' samples.

A word on this clone: A single base is all that separates this from a far larger clone, so a read error is likely. This CDR3 is missing its conserved last phenylalanine or tryptophan, likely due to a read error. This chain joins TRBV2 and TRBJ1-2; 7 positions match TRBD1. After removal of 7 bases from V and 2 bases from J, the junction contained 16 bases not matched to a gene. This CDR3 comprises 17 residues. Per the germline V gene, CDR1 is SNHLY and CDR2 is FYNNEI. Here the CDR3 reads CASIQPRHRGQNYGYTS. DNA of the CDR3: TGTGCCAGCATCCAACCCCGACATAGGGGGCAGAACTATGGCTACACCTCC.

On this clone: This likely stems from a read error, as it lies one base from a far larger clone. The V call is TRBV28, the J call TRBJ2-1, with D possibly TRBD1 on 6 matching bases. The CDR3 is 14 residues long. The V end was cut by 6 bases, the J end by 6 bases, with 15 bases between. Germline V lookup: CDR1 MDHEN, CDR2 SYDVKM. CDR3 nucleotide sequence: TGTGCCAGCAGGGGGCAGGGGTTAGTCAATGAGCAGTTCTTC. It specifies CASRGQGLVNEQFF.

This clone was seen many times. Other DNA sequences in the same sample also yield this CDR3. V and J are TRBV27 and TRBJ2-7; 10 bases map to TRBD2. Germline V gene data show CDR1 as MNHEY and CDR2 as SMNVEV (reference sequence). The CDR3 extends over 15 amino acids. With V trimmed by 3 bases and J by 2 bases, 4 bases remained unmatched. CDR3 nucleotide sequence: TGTGCCAGCAGTTTGAAGCGGGAGGGCCCCTACGAGCAGTACTTC. Translation gives CASSLKREGPYEQYF.

Note on this clone: Since a far larger clone is one base different, this is likely a read error. The V call is TRBV5-1, the J call TRBJ2-5; D ambiguous. The CDR3 consists of 14 residues. Looked up from germline, CDR1 is SGHRS and CDR2 is YFSETQ. The V and J ends lost 3 bases and 11 bases respectively, with 20 bases between them. The DNA for the CDR3 is TGCGCCAGCAGCTCACTGACAAGCTCCTACGGGCAGTACTTC. It is translated as CASSSLTSSYGQYF.

This clone was detected once. The rearrangement uses TRBV5-6 and TRBJ1-1; D remains unclear. V lost 4 bases and J 1 base, leaving 20 bases between the germline ends. The CDR3 spans 17 residues. Germline-derived CDR1 and CDR2 are SGHDT and YYEEEE. The CDR3 nucleotides read TGTGCCAGCAGCACGGAAATTGGATACACTAGGAACACTGAAGCTTTCTTT. Translated: CASSTEIGYTRNTEAFF.